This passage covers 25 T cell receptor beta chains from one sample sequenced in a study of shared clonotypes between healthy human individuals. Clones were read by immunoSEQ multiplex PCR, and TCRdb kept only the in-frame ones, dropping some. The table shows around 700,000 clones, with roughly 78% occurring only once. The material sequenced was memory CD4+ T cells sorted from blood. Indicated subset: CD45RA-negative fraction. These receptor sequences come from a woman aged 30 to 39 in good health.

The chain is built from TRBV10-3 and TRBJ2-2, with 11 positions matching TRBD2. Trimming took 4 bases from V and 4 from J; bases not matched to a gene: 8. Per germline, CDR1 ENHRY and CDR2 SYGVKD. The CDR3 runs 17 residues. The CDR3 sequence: CAISASSGRAGTGELFF. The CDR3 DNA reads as TGTGCCATCAGTGCGAGTAGCGGGAGGGCGGGCACCGGGGAGCTGTTTTTT.

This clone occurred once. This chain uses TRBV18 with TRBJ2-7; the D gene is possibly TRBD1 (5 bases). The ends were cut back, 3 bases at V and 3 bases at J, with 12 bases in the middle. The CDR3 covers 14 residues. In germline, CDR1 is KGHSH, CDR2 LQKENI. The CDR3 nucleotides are TGTGCCAGCTCACCCTCAGGACATAACTACGAGCAGTACTTC. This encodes CASSPSGHNYEQYF.

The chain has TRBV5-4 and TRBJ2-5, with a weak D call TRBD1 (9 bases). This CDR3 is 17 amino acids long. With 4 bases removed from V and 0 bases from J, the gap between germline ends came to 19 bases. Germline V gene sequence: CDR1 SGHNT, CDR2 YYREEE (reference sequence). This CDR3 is CASSRGGTGPYQETQYF. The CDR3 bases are TGTGCCAGCAGCCGGGGGGGGACAGGGCCGTACCAAGAGACCCAGTACTTC.

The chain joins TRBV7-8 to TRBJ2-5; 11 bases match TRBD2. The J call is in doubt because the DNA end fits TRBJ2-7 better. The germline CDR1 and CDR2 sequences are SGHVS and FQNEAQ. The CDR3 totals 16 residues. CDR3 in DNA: TGTGCCAGCAGCCTCGGGACTAGCGGAATCTCCTACGAGCAGTACTTC. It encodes CASSLGTSGISYEQYF.

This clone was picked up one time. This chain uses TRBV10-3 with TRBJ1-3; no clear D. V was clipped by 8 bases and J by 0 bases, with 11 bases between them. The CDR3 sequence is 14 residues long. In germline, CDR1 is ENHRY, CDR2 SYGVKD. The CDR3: CAIGQLYSGNTIYF. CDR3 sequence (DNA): TGTGCCATCGGGCAGCTTTACTCTGGAAACACCATATATTTT.

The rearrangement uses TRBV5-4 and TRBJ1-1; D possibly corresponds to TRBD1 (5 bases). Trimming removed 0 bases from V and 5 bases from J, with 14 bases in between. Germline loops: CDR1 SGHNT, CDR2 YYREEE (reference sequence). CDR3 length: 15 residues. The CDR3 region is CASSLAGGRETEAFF. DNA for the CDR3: TGTGCCAGCAGCTTGGCCGGGGGAAGAGAGACTGAAGCTTTCTTT.

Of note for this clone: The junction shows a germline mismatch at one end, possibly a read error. The CDR3 sequence is CASSLAPFREETQYF. The CDR3 nucleotides read TGTGCCAGCAGCCTAGCCCCCTTTAGAGAAGAGACCCAGTACTTC. This rearrangement joins TRBV7-8 to TRBJ2-5, with D maybe TRBD2 (5 bases). The germline V gene encodes CDR1 SGHVS and CDR2 FQNEAQ. This CDR3 is built from 15 residues.

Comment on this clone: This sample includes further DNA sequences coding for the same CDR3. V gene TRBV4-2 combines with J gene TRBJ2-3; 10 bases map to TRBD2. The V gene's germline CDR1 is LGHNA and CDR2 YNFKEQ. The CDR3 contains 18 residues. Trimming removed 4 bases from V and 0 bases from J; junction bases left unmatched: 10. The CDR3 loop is CASSPWTSGSSSTDTQYF. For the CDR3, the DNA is TGTGCCAGCAGCCCCTGGACTAGCGGTTCCTCTAGCACAGATACGCAGTATTTT.

The CDR3 sequence is CASSSKTGIGVNGYTF. The CDR3 DNA sequence: TGTGCCAGCAGCTCAAAAACAGGGATTGGGGTGAACGGCTACACCTTC. The rearrangement uses TRBV5-6 and TRBJ1-2; a weak D match, TRBD1 (6 bases). V gave up 3 bases and J gave up 8 bases, with 23 bases separating them. In germline, CDR1 is SGHDT, CDR2 YYEEEE. The CDR3 contains 16 residues.

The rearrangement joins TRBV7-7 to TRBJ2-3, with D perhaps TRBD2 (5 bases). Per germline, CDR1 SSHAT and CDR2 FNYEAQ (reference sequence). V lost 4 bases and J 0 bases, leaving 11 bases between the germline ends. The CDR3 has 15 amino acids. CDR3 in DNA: TGTGCCAGCAGCTACGGTCTAGCTAGCACAGATACGCAGTATTTT. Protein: CASSYGLASTDTQYF. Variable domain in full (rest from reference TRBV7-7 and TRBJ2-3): GAGVSQSPRYKVTKRGQDVTLRCDPISSHATLYWYQQALGQGPEFLTYFNYEAQPDKSGLPSDRFSAERPEGSISTLTIQRTEQRDSAMYRCASSYGLASTDTQYFGPGTRLTVL.

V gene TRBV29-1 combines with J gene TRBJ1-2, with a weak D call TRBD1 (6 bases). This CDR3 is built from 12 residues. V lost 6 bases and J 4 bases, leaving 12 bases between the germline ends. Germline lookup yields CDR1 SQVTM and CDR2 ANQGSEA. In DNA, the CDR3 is TGCAGCGTGGCTACAGGGACCTATGGCTACACCTTC. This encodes CSVATGTYGYTF.

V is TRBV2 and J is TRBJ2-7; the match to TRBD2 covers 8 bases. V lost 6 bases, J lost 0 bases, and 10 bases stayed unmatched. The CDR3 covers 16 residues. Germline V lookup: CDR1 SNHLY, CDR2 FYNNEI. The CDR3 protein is CASRTRGGGSSYEQYF. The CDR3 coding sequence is TGTGCCAGCAGGACGAGAGGCGGGGGGAGCTCCTACGAGCAGTACTTC.

The CDR3 region is CACPPGTGLNYGYTF. In DNA, the CDR3 is TGTGCCTGTCCACCCGGGACAGGACTAAACTATGGCTACACCTTC. This rearrangement joins TRBV6-1 to TRBJ1-2; 8 positions agree with TRBD1. J lost 2 bases, V lost 11 bases, and 13 bases had no gene match. CDR1 is MNHNS, CDR2 SASEGT, per germline. The CDR3 runs to 15 residues.

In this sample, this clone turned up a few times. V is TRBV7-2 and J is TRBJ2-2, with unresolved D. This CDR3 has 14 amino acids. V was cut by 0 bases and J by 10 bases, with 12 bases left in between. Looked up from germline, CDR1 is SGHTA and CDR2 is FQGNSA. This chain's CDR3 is CASSLALGLMELFF. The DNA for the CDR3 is TGTGCCAGCAGCTTAGCGCTTGGCCTTATGGAGCTGTTTTTT.

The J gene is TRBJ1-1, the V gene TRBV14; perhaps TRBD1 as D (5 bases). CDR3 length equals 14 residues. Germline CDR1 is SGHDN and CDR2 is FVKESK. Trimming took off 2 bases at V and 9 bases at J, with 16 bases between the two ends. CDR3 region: CASSQYKGIQKAFF. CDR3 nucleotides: TGTGCCAGCAGCCAATATAAGGGGATTCAGAAAGCTTTCTTT.

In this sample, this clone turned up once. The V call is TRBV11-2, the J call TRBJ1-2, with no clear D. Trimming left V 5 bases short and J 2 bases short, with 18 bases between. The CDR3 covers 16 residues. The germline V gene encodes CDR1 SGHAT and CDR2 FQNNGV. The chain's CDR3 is CASSPNHSGSNYGYTF. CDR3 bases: TGTGCCAGCAGCCCGAACCACTCGGGCAGCAACTATGGCTACACCTTC.

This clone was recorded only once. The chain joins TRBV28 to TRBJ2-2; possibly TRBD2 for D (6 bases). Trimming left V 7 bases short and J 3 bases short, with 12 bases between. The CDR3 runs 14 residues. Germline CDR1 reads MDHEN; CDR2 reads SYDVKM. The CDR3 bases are TGTGCCAGCACACTTATAGCGGACACCGGGGAGCTGTTTTTT. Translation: CASTLIADTGELFF.

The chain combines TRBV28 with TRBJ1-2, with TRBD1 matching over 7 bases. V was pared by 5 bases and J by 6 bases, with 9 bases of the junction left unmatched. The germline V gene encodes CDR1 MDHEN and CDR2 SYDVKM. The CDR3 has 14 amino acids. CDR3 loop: CASSPPDRPDGYTF. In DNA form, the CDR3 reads TGTGCCAGCAGTCCACCGGACAGGCCCGATGGCTACACCTTC.

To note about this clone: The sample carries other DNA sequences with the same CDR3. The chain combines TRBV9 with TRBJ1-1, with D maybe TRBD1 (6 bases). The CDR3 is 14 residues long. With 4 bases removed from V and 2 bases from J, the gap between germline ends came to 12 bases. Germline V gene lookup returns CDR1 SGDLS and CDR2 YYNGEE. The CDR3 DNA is TGTGCCAGCAGCAGCCTACAGGGTAACACTGAAGCTTTCTTT. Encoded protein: CASSSLQGNTEAFF.

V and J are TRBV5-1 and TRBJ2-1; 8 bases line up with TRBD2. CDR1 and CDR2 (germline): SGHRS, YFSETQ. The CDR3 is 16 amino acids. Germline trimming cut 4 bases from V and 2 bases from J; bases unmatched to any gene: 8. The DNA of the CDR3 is TGCGCCAGCAGCCTAACTAGCGGTATGGCCTACAATGAGCAGTTCTTC. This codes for CASSLTSGMAYNEQFF.

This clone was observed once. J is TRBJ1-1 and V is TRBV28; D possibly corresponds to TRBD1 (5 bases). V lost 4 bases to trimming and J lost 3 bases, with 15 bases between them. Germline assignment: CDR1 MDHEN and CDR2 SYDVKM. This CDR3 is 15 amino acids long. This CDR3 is CASSSPGGGDTEAFF. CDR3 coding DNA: TGTGCCAGCAGTTCCCCGGGGGGAGGGGACACTGAAGCTTTCTTT.

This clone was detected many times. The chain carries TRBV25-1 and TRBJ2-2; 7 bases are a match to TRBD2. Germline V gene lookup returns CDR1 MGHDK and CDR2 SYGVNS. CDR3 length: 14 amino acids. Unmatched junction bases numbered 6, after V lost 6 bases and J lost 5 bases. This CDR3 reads CASSGLGWTGELFF. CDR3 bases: TGTGCCAGCAGCGGACTAGGTTGGACCGGGGAGCTGTTTTTT. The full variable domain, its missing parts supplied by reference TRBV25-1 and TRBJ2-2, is EADIYQTPRYLVIGTGKKITLECSQTMGHDKMYWYQQDPGMELHLIHYSYGVNSTEKGDLSSESTVSRIRTEHFPLTLESARPSHTSQYLCASSGLGWTGELFFGEGSRLTVL.

CDR3 sequence: CASSWGRTNQPQHF. DNA of the CDR3: TGTGCCAGCAGCTGGGGCAGAACCAATCAGCCCCAGCATTTT. The rearrangement uses TRBV4-2 and TRBJ1-5; D is possibly TRBD1 (5 bases). Germline V gene lookup returns CDR1 LGHNA and CDR2 YNFKEQ. The CDR3 runs 14 residues. V was pared by 5 bases and J by 3 bases, with 11 bases between.

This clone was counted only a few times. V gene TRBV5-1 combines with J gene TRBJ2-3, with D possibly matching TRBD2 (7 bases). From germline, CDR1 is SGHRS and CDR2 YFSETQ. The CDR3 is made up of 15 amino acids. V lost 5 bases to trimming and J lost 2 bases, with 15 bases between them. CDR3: CASSSGRGHTDTQYF. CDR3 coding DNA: TGCGCCAGCAGTTCAGGGAGGGGACACACAGATACGCAGTATTTT.

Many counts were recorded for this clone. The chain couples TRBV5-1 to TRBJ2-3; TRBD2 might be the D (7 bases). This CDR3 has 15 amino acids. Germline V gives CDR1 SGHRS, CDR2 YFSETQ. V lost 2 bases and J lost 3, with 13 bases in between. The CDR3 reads CASSLRGALTDTQYF. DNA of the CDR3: TGCGCCAGCAGCTTACGGGGGGCTCTTACAGATACGCAGTATTTT.